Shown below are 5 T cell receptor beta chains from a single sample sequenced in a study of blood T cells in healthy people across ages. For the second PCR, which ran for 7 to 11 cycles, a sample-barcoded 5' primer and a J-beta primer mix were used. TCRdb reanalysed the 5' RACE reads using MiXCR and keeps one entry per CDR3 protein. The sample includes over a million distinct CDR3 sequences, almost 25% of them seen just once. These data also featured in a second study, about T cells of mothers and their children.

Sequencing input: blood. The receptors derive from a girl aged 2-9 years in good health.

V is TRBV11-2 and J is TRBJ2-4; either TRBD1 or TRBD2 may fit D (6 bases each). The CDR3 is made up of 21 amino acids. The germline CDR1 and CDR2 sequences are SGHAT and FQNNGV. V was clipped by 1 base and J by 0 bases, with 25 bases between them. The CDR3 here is CASSLVLNVGGGGLAKNIQYF. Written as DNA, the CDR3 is TGTGCCAGCAGCTTAGTCTTAAACGTCGGGGGCGGAGGCTTAGCCAAAAACATTCAGTACTTC.

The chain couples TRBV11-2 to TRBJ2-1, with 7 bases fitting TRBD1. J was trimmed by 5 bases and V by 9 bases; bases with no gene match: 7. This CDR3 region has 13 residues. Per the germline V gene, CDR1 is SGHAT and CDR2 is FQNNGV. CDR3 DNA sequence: TGTGCCAGTAAGCCCGGGACAGACAATGAGCAGTTCTTC. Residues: CASKPGTDNEQFF.

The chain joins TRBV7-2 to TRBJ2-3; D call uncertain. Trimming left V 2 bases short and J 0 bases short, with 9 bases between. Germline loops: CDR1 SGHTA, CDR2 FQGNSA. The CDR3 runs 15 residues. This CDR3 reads CASSLSIPSTDTQYF. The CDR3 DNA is TGTGCCAGCAGCTTAAGCATACCTAGCACAGATACGCAGTATTTT.

CDR3 residues: CASSLYPGSGTDTQYF. The CDR3 DNA reads TGCGCCAGCAGCTTGTATCCAGGGTCCGGCACAGATACGCAGTATTTT. The rearrangement joins TRBV5-1 to TRBJ2-3; TRBD1 might be the D (5 bases). This CDR3 has 16 residues. Germline V lookup: CDR1 SGHRS, CDR2 YFSETQ. The ends were cut back, 1 base at V and 1 base at J, with 13 bases in the middle.

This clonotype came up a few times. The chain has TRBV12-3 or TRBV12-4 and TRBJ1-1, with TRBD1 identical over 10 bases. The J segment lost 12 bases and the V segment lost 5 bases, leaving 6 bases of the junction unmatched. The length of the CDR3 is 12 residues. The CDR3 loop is CASSLGQGVSFF. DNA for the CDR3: TGTGCCAGCAGTCTCGGACAGGGGGTTTCTTTCTTT.